The rows below give T cell receptor beta chains drawn from one sample of a study of regulatory T cells in long-lasting Graves disease. One entry per CDR3 protein results from TCRdb running MiXCR on the multiplex PCR reads. The repertoire includes approximately 360,000 distinct CDR3 sequences, roughly 23% of them detected once, and less than 30% sits in the top ten. The specimen comprised peripheral blood mononuclear cells (PBMCs), sampled when the disease was refractory, from a patient treated with antithyroid drugs. Source of these receptors: a woman aged 35 to 49 with Graves disease. Each CDR3 is given with its conserved first and last residue. D genes are given only for firm matches. Clone size is given for some rows only: seen once, a few or many times, or a class if the clone is expanded.

J gene: TRBJ1-5
V gene: TRBV2
clone size: many
D gene: -
CDR3 length: 17
CDR3 DNA: TGTGCCAGCAGTGATTCTTGGGGGATTGGGTTGGATCAGCCCCAGCATTTT
CDR3 protein: CASSDSWGIGLDQPQHF

J gene: TRBJ1-1
V gene: TRBV19
clone size: many
D gene: TRBD1
CDR3 length: 13
CDR3 DNA: TGTGCCAGTAGTATGGCCAGGGGGACTGAAGCTTTCTTT
CDR3 protein: CASSMARGTEAFF

J gene: TRBJ2-7
V gene: TRBV12-3/TRBV12-4
clone size: many
D gene: TRBD2
CDR3 length: 15
CDR3 DNA: TGTGCCAGCAGTGACCGGCTAGCGGTATCCTACGAGCAGTACTTC
CDR3 protein: CASSDRLAVSYEQYF

J gene: TRBJ2-3
V gene: TRBV28
clone size: few
D gene: -
CDR3 length: 14
CDR3 DNA: TGTGCCAGCAGTTTAGGCATGCTCACAGATACGCAGTATTTT
CDR3 protein: CASSLGMLTDTQYF

J gene: TRBJ2-2
V gene: TRBV20-1
clone size: -
D gene: TRBD2
CDR3 length: 14
CDR3 DNA: TGCAGTGCTAGGCACGGGAGGGGGACCGGGGAGCTGTTTTTT
CDR3 protein: CSARHGRGTGELFF

J gene: TRBJ2-2
V gene: TRBV19
clone size: -
D gene: -
CDR3 length: 15
CDR3 DNA: TGTGCCAGTAGGACCCCCTTGGACGGCACCGGGGAGCTGTTTTTT
CDR3 protein: CASRTPLDGTGELFF

J gene: TRBJ2-3
V gene: TRBV2
clone size: -
D gene: -
CDR3 length: 12
CDR3 DNA: TGTGCCATCAGGGTTGTCGCAGATACGCAGTATTTT
CDR3 protein: CAIRVVADTQYF

J gene: TRBJ1-3
V gene: TRBV29-1
clone size: many
D gene: -
CDR3 length: 14
CDR3 DNA: TGCAGCGTAGCTGACAGGAGCTCTGGAAACACCATATATTTT
CDR3 protein: CSVADRSSGNTIYF

J gene: TRBJ2-7
V gene: TRBV7-3
clone size: many
D gene: TRBD1
CDR3 length: 13
CDR3 DNA: TGTGCCAGCAGCCGGGACAGCACCTACGAGCAGTACTTC
CDR3 protein: CASSRDSTYEQYF

J gene: TRBJ1-4
V gene: TRBV12-3/TRBV12-4
clone size: -
D gene: -
CDR3 length: 14
CDR3 DNA: TGTGCCAGCAGCCATTCCAGGGTTAATGAAGAACTGTTTTTT
CDR3 protein: CASSHSRVNEELFF

J gene: TRBJ1-1
V gene: TRBV3-1
clone size: -
D gene: -
CDR3 length: 12
CDR3 DNA: TGTGCCACCACCCGAGGGGACACTGAAGCTTTCTTT
CDR3 protein: CATTRGDTEAFF

J gene: TRBJ2-7
V gene: TRBV20-1
clone size: many
D gene: -
CDR3 length: 13
CDR3 DNA: TGCAGTGCTAGTATAGGGGAGCCCTACGAGCAGTACTTC
CDR3 protein: CSASIGEPYEQYF

J gene: TRBJ1-2
V gene: TRBV28
clone size: once
D gene: TRBD1
CDR3 length: 17
CDR3 DNA: TGTGCCAGCAGCTTAGCAACGGGGAGACAGGGGGCCAGTGGCTACACCTTC
CDR3 protein: CASSLATGRQGASGYTF

J gene: TRBJ2-1
V gene: TRBV27
clone size: many
D gene: -
CDR3 length: 16
CDR3 DNA: TGTGCCAGCAGTCCGAGGTGGGCCGGGACTGTGAATGAGCAGTTCTTC
CDR3 protein: CASSPRWAGTVNEQFF

J gene: TRBJ1-5
V gene: TRBV20-1
clone size: few
D gene: -
CDR3 length: 16
CDR3 DNA: TGCAGTGCTAGTCTGTCCTTGAAGGAGGCGCGTCAGCCCCAGCATTTT
CDR3 protein: CSASLSLKEARQPQHF

J gene: TRBJ2-1
V gene: TRBV4-2
clone size: -
D gene: -
CDR3 length: 17
CDR3 DNA: TGTGCCAGCAGCCAAGATTGGACGTTCAGGCTGGGGAATGAGCAGTTCTTC
CDR3 protein: CASSQDWTFRLGNEQFF

J gene: TRBJ2-7
V gene: TRBV7-6
clone size: many
D gene: -
CDR3 length: 11
CDR3 DNA: TGTGCCAGCAGCTTCTCGGACGAGCAGTACTTC
CDR3 protein: CASSFSDEQYF

J gene: TRBJ2-5
V gene: TRBV4-2
clone size: few
D gene: -
CDR3 length: 17
CDR3 DNA: TGTGCCAGCAGCCAAGTAACGACCAATGGGGGCAGAGAGACCCAGTACTTC
CDR3 protein: CASSQVTTNGGRETQYF

J gene: TRBJ2-7
V gene: TRBV28
clone size: -
D gene: TRBD1
CDR3 length: 15
CDR3 DNA: TGTGCCAGCAGTTTAGCGGTCGGGACAGGGGACGAGCAGTACTTC
CDR3 protein: CASSLAVGTGDEQYF